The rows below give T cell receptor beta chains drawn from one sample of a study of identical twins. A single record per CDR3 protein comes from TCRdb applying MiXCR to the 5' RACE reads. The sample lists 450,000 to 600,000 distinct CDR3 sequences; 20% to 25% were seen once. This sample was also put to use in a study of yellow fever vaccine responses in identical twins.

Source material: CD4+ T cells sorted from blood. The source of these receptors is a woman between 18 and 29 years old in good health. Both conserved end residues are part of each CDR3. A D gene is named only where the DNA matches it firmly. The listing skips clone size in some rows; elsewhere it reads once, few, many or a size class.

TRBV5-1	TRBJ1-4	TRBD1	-	TGCGCCAGCAGCGCGACAGGGGCGAGTGAAAAACTGTTTTTT	CASSATGASEKLFF
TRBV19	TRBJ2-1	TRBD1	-	TGTGCCAGTAACTCGGACAGGGTCCTCAATGACCAGTTCTTC	CASNSDRVLNDQFF
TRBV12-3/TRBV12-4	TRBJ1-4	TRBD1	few	TGTGCCAGCAGTCGACAGGGGGATTATGAAAAACTGTTTTTT	CASSRQGDYEKLFF
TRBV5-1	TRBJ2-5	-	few	TGCGCCAGCAGCTTGGAGGCAGGGATCTATGAGACCCAGTACTTC	CASSLEAGIYETQYF
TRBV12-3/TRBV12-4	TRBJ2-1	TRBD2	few	TGTGCCAGCACCTCATCGGGGGGTGAGCAGTTCTTC	CASTSSGGEQFF
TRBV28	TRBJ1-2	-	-	TGTGCCAGCGGCGTCTTGGGCAAGGGAGATGGCTACACCTTC	CASGVLGKGDGYTF
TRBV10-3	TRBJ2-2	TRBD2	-	TGTGCCATCGGAACCGAGCGGGGCGGGGAGCTGTTTTTT	CAIGTERGGELFF
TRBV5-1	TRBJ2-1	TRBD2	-	TGCGCCAGCAAGCGACTAGCGGGGGGATATGATGAGCAGTTCTTC	CASKRLAGGYDEQFF
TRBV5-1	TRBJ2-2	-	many	TGCGCCAGCAGCTTGGATAGGACAACGAACACCGGGGAGCTGTTTTTT	CASSLDRTTNTGELFF
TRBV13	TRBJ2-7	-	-	TGTGCCAGCAGCCTAATGACAGGATTAAACTACGAGCAGTACTTC	CASSLMTGLNYEQYF
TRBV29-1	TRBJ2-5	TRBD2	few	TGCAGCTTAGGGGAGGGAGAGACCCAGTACTTC	CSLGEGETQYF
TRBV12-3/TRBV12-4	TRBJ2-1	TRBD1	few	TGTGCCAGCAAACCGGGACAGGGGTCACCCGCCTACAATGAGCAGTTCTTC	CASKPGQGSPAYNEQFF
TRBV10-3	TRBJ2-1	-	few	TGTGCCATCAGTGACGAGATTGTGCAGTTCTTC	CAISDEIVQFF
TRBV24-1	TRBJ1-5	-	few	TGTGCCACCAGTGACTCAGGGGTTGGCAATCAGCCCCAGCATTTT	CATSDSGVGNQPQHF
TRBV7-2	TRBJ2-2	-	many	TGTGCCAGCAGCTTAGGCCCGCCAGGGACCGGGGAGCTGTTTTTT	CASSLGPPGTGELFF
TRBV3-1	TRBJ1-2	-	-	TGTGCCAGCAGCCAAAGCACAGACAATGGCTACACCTTC	CASSQSTDNGYTF
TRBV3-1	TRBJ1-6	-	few	TGTGCCAGCAGCCAAGTGGCGGGAGTGGGTTCACCCCTCCACTTT	CASSQVAGVGSPLHF
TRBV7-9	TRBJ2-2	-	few	TGTGCCAGCGTGGACGTACGCTATGGGACCGGGGAGCTGTTTTTT	CASVDVRYGTGELFF
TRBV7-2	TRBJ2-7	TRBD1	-	TGTGCCAGCAGCCCATCTTGGGACAGGGGTGCCTACGAGCAGTACTTC	CASSPSWDRGAYEQYF
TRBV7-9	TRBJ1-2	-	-	TGTGCCAGCAGCTTGTACAGGGAAGACTATGGCTACACCTTC	CASSLYREDYGYTF
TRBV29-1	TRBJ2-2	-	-	TGCAGCGTTGAATTGGGGTCAATTAAGTCCGGGGAGCTGTTTTTT	CSVELGSIKSGELFF
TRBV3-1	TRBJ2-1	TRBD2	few	TGTGCCAGCAGCCAGACTAGCGGGAGGGGGAATGAGCAGTTCTTC	CASSQTSGRGNEQFF
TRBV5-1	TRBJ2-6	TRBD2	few	TGCGCCAGCAGCTTGGTGACTAGCGGGGGGAACTCTGGGGCCAACGTCCTGACTTTC	CASSLVTSGGNSGANVLTF
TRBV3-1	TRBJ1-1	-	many	TGTGCCAGCAGCCGGGGGGGAAACACTGAAGCTTTCTTT	CASSRGGNTEAFF
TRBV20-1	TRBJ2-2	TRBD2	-	TGCAGTGCTAATTCGGCTAGCGGGAGTCCCGGGGAGCTGTTTTTT	CSANSASGSPGELFF
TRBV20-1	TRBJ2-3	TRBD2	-	TGCAGTGCTCACCCCGGGACTAGACTTAGCACAGATACGCAGTATTTT	CSAHPGTRLSTDTQYF
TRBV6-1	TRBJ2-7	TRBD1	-	TGTGCCAGCAGTCTCTCTGGGACAGGGTCCTACGAGCAGTACTTC	CASSLSGTGSYEQYF
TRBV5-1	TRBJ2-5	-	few	TGCGCCAGCAGCTTGGTGCAAGAAGAGACCCAGTACTTC	CASSLVQEETQYF
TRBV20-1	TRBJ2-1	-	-	TGCAGTGCTCCCAGGGGCGGACCCTCCTACAATGAGCAGTTCTTC	CSAPRGGPSYNEQFF
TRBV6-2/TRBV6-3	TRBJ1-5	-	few	TGTGCCAGCAGTTACCGGATCAATCAGCCCCAGCATTTT	CASSYRINQPQHF
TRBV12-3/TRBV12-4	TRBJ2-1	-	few	TGTGCCAGCAGTAACCGGGACCCCAGCTCCTACAATGAGCAGTTCTTC	CASSNRDPSSYNEQFF
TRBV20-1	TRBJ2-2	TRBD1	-	TGCAGTGCCGCTGGACAGGGGGCGAACACCGGGGAGCTGTTTTTT	CSAAGQGANTGELFF
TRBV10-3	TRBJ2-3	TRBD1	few	TGTGCCATCAGTCAATTGGACAGGTCTGGGGCAGATACGCAGTATTTT	CAISQLDRSGADTQYF
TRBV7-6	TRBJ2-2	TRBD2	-	TGTGCCAGCAGCCCGACTAGCGGTCCGAACACCGGGGAGCTGTTTTTT	CASSPTSGPNTGELFF
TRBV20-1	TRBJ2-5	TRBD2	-	TGCAGTGCTAGGCCACTAGCGGGGAGGGTAGAGACCCAGTACTTC	CSARPLAGRVETQYF
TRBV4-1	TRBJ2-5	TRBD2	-	TGCGCCAGCAGCCAAGGGCGAGGGAGGGGAGGCCAAGAGACCCAGTACTTC	CASSQGRGRGGQETQYF
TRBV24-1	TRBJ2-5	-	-	TGTGCCACCAGTGCAGCAGGGTTGGAGACCCAGTACTTC	CATSAAGLETQYF
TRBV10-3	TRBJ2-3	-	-	TGTGCCACCAACCATATCGCGGGCACAGATACGCAGTATTTT	CATNHIAGTDTQYF
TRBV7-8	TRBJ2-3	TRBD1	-	TGTGCCAGCAGCCAGGGGACAGGGGTGTTGGATACGCAGTATTTT	CASSQGTGVLDTQYF
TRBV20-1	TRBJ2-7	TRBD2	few	TGCAGTGCTAGAGATATGGTAGCGGGAAGGGGGGAGCAGTACTTC	CSARDMVAGRGEQYF
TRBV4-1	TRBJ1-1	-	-	TGCGCCAGCAGCCTACGCGTGGGGCTGGGAGACACTGAAGCTTTCTTT	CASSLRVGLGDTEAFF
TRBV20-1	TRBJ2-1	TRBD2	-	TGCAGTGCTAGGCTACTAGCGAATGAGCAGTTCTTC	CSARLLANEQFF
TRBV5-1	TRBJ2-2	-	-	TGCGCCAGCAGCACGGACACCGGGGAGCTGTTTTTT	CASSTDTGELFF
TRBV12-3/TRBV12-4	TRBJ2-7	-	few	TGTGCCAGCAGCGTACAGGGATCACCCTCCTACGAGCAGTACTTC	CASSVQGSPSYEQYF
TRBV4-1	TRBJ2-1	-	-	TGCGCCAGCAGCCAAGGGGCGTCTAGCGTCGATGAGCAGTTCTTC	CASSQGASSVDEQFF
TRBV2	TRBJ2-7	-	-	TGTGCCAGCAGTGAGGCGGGTCAAAGCTACGAGCAGTACTTC	CASSEAGQSYEQYF
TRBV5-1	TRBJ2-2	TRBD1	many	TGCGCCAGCAGGGCCGGGACAGCGAACACCGGGGAGCTGTTTTTT	CASRAGTANTGELFF
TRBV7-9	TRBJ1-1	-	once	TGTGCCAGCAGCTTGTCCACAATCACTGAAGCTTTCTTT	CASSLSTITEAFF
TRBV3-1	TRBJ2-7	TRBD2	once	TGTGCCAGCAGCCAAGGTTTCGGCGGGAGGGCCAGCGAGCAGTACTTC	CASSQGFGGRASEQYF
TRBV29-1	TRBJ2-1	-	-	TGCAGCGTTGCCACCCAGACTAGCTACAATGAGCAGTTCTTC	CSVATQTSYNEQFF
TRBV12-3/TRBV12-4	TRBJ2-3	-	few	TGTGCCAGCAGTTTCCGGGGCGCGGATACAGATACGCAGTATTTT	CASSFRGADTDTQYF
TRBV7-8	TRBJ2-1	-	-	TGTGCCAGCAGCTTAGTGGAGACCGAATGGGATGAGCAGTTCTTC	CASSLVETEWDEQFF
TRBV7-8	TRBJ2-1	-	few	TGTGCCAGCAGCTTAGGGGATTCTGGGCGGGGGCTCTACAATGAGCAGTTCTTC	CASSLGDSGRGLYNEQFF
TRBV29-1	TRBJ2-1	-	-	TGCAGCGTTGCACAGGGCAGGGGCTACAATGAGCAGTTCTTC	CSVAQGRGYNEQFF